The clone carrying this T cell receptor beta chain was observed a handful of times. Antigen unknown. Expressed TCRB transcripts were sequenced after all isolated RNA was converted to cDNA. Some clones are missing from TCRdb's copy, which holds only in-frame ones; the method was immunoSEQ multiplex PCR. This sample has 150,000 to 190,000 clones; over 7.5% occur once, and the top ten carry 0.65%. These data come from a study of beta chain features in type 1 diabetes. Study overall: There was similarity between patients and healthy donors in age, gender and cell yields. There were around 110 million sorted cells examined across all samples.

Germline V gene lookup returns CDR1 MDHEN and CDR2 SYDVKM. V dropped 8 bases and J dropped 1; count of bases not matched to a gene: 4. This CDR3 spans 14 amino acids. Study results and limitations: TCRB repertoires of naive, central memory and Treg cells appeared more similar among patients than among healthy donors.

The sequence was collected from a man between 18 and 35 years old in good health. The chain joins TRBV28 to TRBJ2-2; TRBD2 matches at 7 bases. Sample: central memory CD4+ T cells from blood. CDR3 sequence reads: CASGSGGNTGELFF. The CDR3 DNA sequence: TGTGCCAGCGGATCGGGAGGGAACACCGGGGAGCTGTTTTTT.